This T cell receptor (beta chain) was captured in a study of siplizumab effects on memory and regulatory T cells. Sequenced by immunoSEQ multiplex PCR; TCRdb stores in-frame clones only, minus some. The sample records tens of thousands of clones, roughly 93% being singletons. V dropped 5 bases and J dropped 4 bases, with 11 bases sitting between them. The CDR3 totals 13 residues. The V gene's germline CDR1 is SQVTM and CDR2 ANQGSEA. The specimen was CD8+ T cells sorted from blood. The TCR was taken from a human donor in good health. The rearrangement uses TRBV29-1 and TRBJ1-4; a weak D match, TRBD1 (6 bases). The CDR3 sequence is CSVYRVDNEKLFF. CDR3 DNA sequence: TGCAGCGTTTACAGGGTCGATAATGAAAAACTGTTTTTT.